The sequence of this TCR beta chain was determined in a study of T cell clusters in autoimmune cytopenias. The study, taken as a whole, reports: Functional roles of the in silico T cell clusters still await experimental validation. Exclusive TRB clusters were around 2.9-fold more numerous in healthy donors than in active autoimmune hepatitis. TRB repertoire shifts in secondary cytopenia and chronic lymphocytic leukemia mostly reflected lymphoma, not autoimmunity.

TRB rearrangements were amplified by touch-down multiplex PCR with mixed TRB-A/B primers. TCRdb re-called the multiplex PCR reads; one entry per CDR3 protein, DNA not given. Its clone listing holds about 7,300 distinct CDR3 sequences. TRB was amplified from about 260 ng of peripheral blood genomic DNA per sample. This clonotype is called medium-sized based on its frequency. Its target is unknown. These same records also appear under a second study, on T cell repertoires in aging, cancer and after chemotherapy.

Source material: peripheral blood. This TCR derives from a human donor in good health.

The CDR3 here is CSVASGGQETQYF. The chain employs TRBV29-1 and TRBJ2-5; TCRdb selects TRBD2, and the lack of DNA leaves this call unchecked. CDR3 size: 13 residues. From germline, CDR1 is SQVTM and CDR2 ANQGSEA.